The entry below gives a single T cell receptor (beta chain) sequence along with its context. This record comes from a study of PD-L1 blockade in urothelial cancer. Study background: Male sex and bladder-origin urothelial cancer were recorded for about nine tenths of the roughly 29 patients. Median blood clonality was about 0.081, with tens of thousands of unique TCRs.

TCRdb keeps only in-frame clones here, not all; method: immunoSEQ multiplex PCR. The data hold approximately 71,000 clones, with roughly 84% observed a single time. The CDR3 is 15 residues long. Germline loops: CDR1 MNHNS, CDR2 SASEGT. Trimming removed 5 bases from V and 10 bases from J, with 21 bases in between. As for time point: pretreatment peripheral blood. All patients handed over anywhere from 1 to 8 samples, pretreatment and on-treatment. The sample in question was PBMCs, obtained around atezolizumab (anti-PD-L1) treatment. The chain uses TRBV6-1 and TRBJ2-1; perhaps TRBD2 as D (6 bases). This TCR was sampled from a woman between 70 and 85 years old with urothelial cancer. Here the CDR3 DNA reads TGTGCCAGCAGTCTCCTTCTGGGGACTTCTGGGGAGCAGTTCTTC. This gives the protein CASSLLLGTSGEQFF.